The rows below give T cell receptor beta chains drawn from one sample of a study of cytomegalovirus exposure and HLA in healthy donors. Here immunoSEQ multiplex PCR was the method, and the copy in TCRdb shows in-frame clones only, minus some. The sample includes 82,000 or so clones, around 74% seen only once; the top ten take approximately 6%. Sample: PBMCs. These receptors all come from a woman aged 50 to 60 in good health and CMV-seropositive. Each CDR3 is given without its conserved first and last residue.

CDR3aa	v_gene
SARANTEAF	TRBV20-1
ASSPRQGDQPQH	TRBV18
ASSKGGSANEKLF	TRBV7-9
ASSLFGQNYGYT	TRBV5-4
ASSLGQFNEKLF	TRBV4-1
ASRQPGGPQH	TRBV28
ASSYRGPVEKLF	TRBV6-5
ASSRGGTGELF	TRBV9
ASSIARAVDNQPQH	TRBV19
ASSLAGYYEQY	TRBV5-1
ASRPSTDTQY	TRBV28
ASSLLGGGAEAF	TRBV27
ASSRPGQGTLEQY	TRBV18
ASTPAQRETQY	TRBV30
SATRGSEAF	TRBV20-1